These 3 T cell receptor beta chains share one sample of origin, sequenced in a study of cytomegalovirus exposure and HLA in healthy donors. Primers for the PCR totalled 60 Vbeta and 13 Jbeta. TCRdb keeps only in-frame clones here, not all; method: immunoSEQ multiplex PCR. The table has about 190,000 clones, roughly 80% seen once; the top ten hold less than 2.5%. The source material was PBMCs. Receptors originate from a male donor in good health and CMV-seronegative.

This chain uses TRBV27 with TRBJ2-6, with TRBD1 identical over 9 bases. J was trimmed by 4 bases and V by 8 bases; bases with no gene match: 0. Germline V CDR1 and CDR2: MNHEY, SMNVEV (reference sequence). CDR3 length: 13 residues. CDR3 sequence (DNA): TGTGCCAGCGGGACAGGGGGGGCCAACGTCCTGACTTTC. Translated, it gives CASGTGGANVLTF.

The chain is built from TRBV5-1 and TRBJ2-7, with TRBD2 as a possible D gene (6 bases). The V end was cut by 1 base, the J end by 4 bases, with 12 bases between. Looked up from germline, CDR1 is SGHRS and CDR2 is YFSETQ. This CDR3 is built from 14 residues. CDR3 sequence reads: CASSLKGSGYEQYF. The CDR3 bases are TGCGCCAGCAGCTTGAAAGGTAGCGGATACGAGCAGTACTTC.

The gene calls are TRBV28 and TRBJ1-1, with TRBD1 identical over 7 bases. Unmatched junction bases numbered 5, after V lost 3 bases and J lost 1 base. The CDR3 covers 15 residues. Germline CDR1 reads MDHEN; CDR2 reads SYDVKM. This CDR3 reads CASSFPGGSNTEAFF. The CDR3 DNA is TGTGCCAGCAGTTTCCCAGGGGGTTCGAACACTGAAGCTTTCTTT.